These T cell receptor beta chains were read from a single sample in a study of T cells after yellow fever vaccination. MiXCR, applied by TCRdb to the 5' RACE reads, yields one record per CDR3 protein. The sample shows some 320,000 distinct CDR3 sequences, 4.1% of them seen only once. The specimen comprised PBMCs, sampled 5 days after the yellow fever booster vaccination. The receptors were sampled from a man aged 18 to 30 who received the YFV17D yellow fever vaccine. Both conserved end residues are part of each CDR3. D genes are given only for firm matches. Only some rows state a clone size, as once, few, many or a class for expanded clones.

TRBV7-3	NA	TRBJ2-7	many	13	TGTGCCAGCAGCCCCCAGCCCAGACGCGAGCAGTACTTC	CASSPQPRREQYF
TRBV5-1	NA	TRBJ2-3	NA	16	TGCGCCAGCAGCTTGGAAGCGGGCGGGAGCACAGATACGCAGTATTTT	CASSLEAGGSTDTQYF
TRBV7-2	TRBD2	TRBJ2-1	many	17	TGTGCCAGCAGCTTAGCTAGGGGAGCGGGGGCCCCGGGTGAGCAGTTCTTC	CASSLARGAGAPGEQFF
TRBV14	NA	TRBJ1-1	many	17	TGTGCCAGCAGCCAAATAGGGGGTCGCACCTGGACGACTGAAGCTTTCTTT	CASSQIGGRTWTTEAFF
TRBV4-3	NA	TRBJ1-3	few	15	TGCGCCAGCAGCCAAGATGACGCAGGGGCAAACACCATATATTTT	CASSQDDAGANTIYF
TRBV10-3	TRBD1	TRBJ2-1	few	13	TGTGCCAGCAGCCGGGACAGGGGCGATGAGCAGTTCTTC	CASSRDRGDEQFF
TRBV6-1	NA	TRBJ1-2	NA	14	TGTGCCAGCAGTGAAGCGGGCAGGGCCTATGGCTACACCTTC	CASSEAGRAYGYTF
TRBV5-6	TRBD1	TRBJ1-5	many	15	TGTGCCAGCAGCCGAAGACAGGGGTTCGGTCAGCCCCAGCATTTT	CASSRRQGFGQPQHF
TRBV20-1	TRBD2	TRBJ2-1	few	17	TGCAGTGCTAGTGGACTAGCGGGGGGCACCTCCTACAATGAGCAGTTCTTC	CSASGLAGGTSYNEQFF
TRBV5-1	NA	TRBJ1-5	NA	13	TGCGCCAGCAGCCCCCGGCCTAATCAGCCCCAGCATTTT	CASSPRPNQPQHF
TRBV5-1	NA	TRBJ1-1	few	13	TGCGCCAGCAGCCCCGGGACCCACACTGAAGCTTTCTTT	CASSPGTHTEAFF
TRBV6-5	TRBD1	TRBJ2-5	few	15	TGTGCCAGCAGTTACTGGACAGGACCCCAAGAGACCCAGTACTTC	CASSYWTGPQETQYF
TRBV28	TRBD1	TRBJ1-2	few	17	TGTGCCAGCAGTCGCTCTACGGGACAGGGGTTAGCCTATGGCTACACCTTC	CASSRSTGQGLAYGYTF
TRBV7-2	TRBD2	TRBJ2-1	NA	16	TGTGCCAGCAGCCTCCCCCCGGGGGGGGCTGGCAATGAGCAGTTCTTC	CASSLPPGGAGNEQFF
TRBV6-5	TRBD1	TRBJ1-1	NA	14	TGTGCCAGCAGTCAGCCGGGGACAGGGGGAATGGCTTTCTTT	CASSQPGTGGMAFF
TRBV19	TRBD1	TRBJ1-1	few	15	TGTGCCAGTAGTATTAGAGGGACAGGGTCCACTGAAGCTTTCTTT	CASSIRGTGSTEAFF
TRBV4-3	NA	TRBJ1-2	many	14	TGCGCCAGCAGGCCCAGTGGGAGGGCTCACGGCTACACCTTC	CASRPSGRAHGYTF
TRBV2	TRBD2	TRBJ2-3	NA	14	TGTGCGTGGAGCGGGGGGATAAGCACAGATACGCAGTATTTT	CAWSGGISTDTQYF
TRBV6-2/TRBV6-3	TRBD2	TRBJ2-3	NA	15	TGTGCCAGCAGCATAATAGCGGGGAGTCGAGATACGCAGTATTTT	CASSIIAGSRDTQYF
TRBV7-6	TRBD1	TRBJ2-7	NA	16	TGTGCCAGCAGCTTAGGACTAGGGACAGGGACCTACGAGCAGTACTTC	CASSLGLGTGTYEQYF
TRBV14	NA	TRBJ1-2	many	13	TGTGCCAGCAGTCCAGGGGTCTTCTATGGCTACACCTTC	CASSPGVFYGYTF
TRBV10-1	TRBD2	TRBJ2-3	NA	15	TGCGCCAGCAGTGCCCTAGCGGGGGGGCGGGATACGCAGTATTTT	CASSALAGGRDTQYF
TRBV11-2	NA	TRBJ1-4	few	16	TGTGCCAGCAGCTTAGGGACAGCACCAACTAATGAAAAACTGTTTTTT	CASSLGTAPTNEKLFF
TRBV7-2	TRBD1	TRBJ2-5	NA	15	TGTGCCAGCAGCCCCGCGGACAGGAAGCAAGAGACCCAGTACTTC	CASSPADRKQETQYF
TRBV5-8	TRBD2	TRBJ2-2	many	18	TGTGCCAGCAGCTTGGAACTAGCGGGGGGCTCGAACACCGGGGAGCTGTTTTTT	CASSLELAGGSNTGELFF
TRBV20-1	TRBD2	TRBJ2-5	many	15	TGCAGTGCTAGAGGGCCAGCGGGGGCGGGAGAGACCCAGTACTTC	CSARGPAGAGETQYF
TRBV7-9	NA	TRBJ1-4	many	16	TGTGCCAGCAGCTTCCGTCAAATTGCAACTAATGAAAAACTGTTTTTT	CASSFRQIATNEKLFF
TRBV7-8	NA	TRBJ1-1	NA	14	TGTGCCAGCAGCCCCTACAGGAGGAACACTGAAGCTTTCTTT	CASSPYRRNTEAFF
TRBV28	NA	TRBJ2-3	many	13	TGTGCCACCTACCTTTCTACCACAGATACGCAGTATTTT	CATYLSTTDTQYF
TRBV7-8	NA	TRBJ2-3	many	17	TGTGCCAGCAGCCCGAAACGTGACAGCCAACGCACAGATACGCAGTATTTT	CASSPKRDSQRTDTQYF
TRBV6-2/TRBV6-3	NA	TRBJ1-2	many	13	TGTGCCAGCAGTTACAGGGTTTACGATGGCTACACCTTC	CASSYRVYDGYTF
TRBV7-9	NA	TRBJ2-3	many	13	TGTGCCAGCAGCACTCAGGGCACAGATACGCAGTATTTT	CASSTQGTDTQYF
TRBV5-1	NA	TRBJ1-1	NA	14	TGCGCCAGCAGCCTAATTAAGGGGAACACTGAAGCTTTCTTT	CASSLIKGNTEAFF
TRBV19	TRBD1	TRBJ1-5	NA	17	TGTGCCAGTGCCTCCGGGACAGGGGGCCTCGTCAATCAGCCCCAGCATTTT	CASASGTGGLVNQPQHF
TRBV19	NA	TRBJ2-2	NA	15	TGTGCCAGTAGCGCGAGGAGGACGAACACCGGGGAGCTGTTTTTT	CASSARRTNTGELFF
TRBV4-3	NA	TRBJ2-1	many	13	TGCGCCAGCAGCCAAGAGGGAGGTCGTCCCCAGTTCTTC	CASSQEGGRPQFF
TRBV20-1	NA	TRBJ2-5	many	14	TGCAGTGCTAGAGATCCCCGAGGGGGAGAGACCCAGTACTTC	CSARDPRGGETQYF
TRBV4-3	NA	TRBJ1-2	NA	16	TGCGCCAGCAGCCAAGATCGAGGGAGAGGGGTGAATGGCTACACCTTC	CASSQDRGRGVNGYTF
TRBV6-1	NA	TRBJ1-2	NA	13	TGTGCCAGCAGTGTAGTTTCTGGCTATGGCTACACCTTC	CASSVVSGYGYTF
TRBV25-1	NA	TRBJ2-7	NA	11	TGTGCCAGCAGGCTAGGATCGGAGCAGTACTTC	CASRLGSEQYF
TRBV7-2	TRBD1	TRBJ1-1	NA	14	TGTGCCAGCAGCTTGGGACAGACGGGCACTGAAGCTTTCTTT	CASSLGQTGTEAFF
TRBV15	TRBD1	TRBJ2-7	many	17	TGTGCCACCAGCAGAGGGGGGGGGACAGGGTCGGTCTACGAGCAGTACTTC	CATSRGGGTGSVYEQYF
TRBV5-1	TRBD1	TRBJ1-1	few	16	TGCGCCAGCAGCTTCCGGGGACAGGGAATGAACACTGAAGCTTTCTTT	CASSFRGQGMNTEAFF
TRBV6-5	NA	TRBJ1-1	many	11	TGTGCCAGCATCAGTGGCACTGAAGCTTTCTTT	CASISGTEAFF
TRBV6-1	NA	TRBJ1-4	NA	16	TGTGCCAGCAGTGGGGGCTCGAGGCCAGTTAATGAAAAACTGTTTTTT	CASSGGSRPVNEKLFF
TRBV4-1	NA	TRBJ2-7	NA	13	TGCGCCAGCAGCCGCAGGGTAACCTACGAGCAGTACTTC	CASSRRVTYEQYF
TRBV7-2	NA	TRBJ1-5	NA	12	TGTGCCAGCAGTCGGGGTTCCAATTCCCAGCATTTT	CASSRGSNSQHF
TRBV7-9	NA	TRBJ2-3	many	16	TGTGCCAGCAGCACCAATCGGGGGGCCGGGGGAGATACGCAGTATTTT	CASSTNRGAGGDTQYF
TRBV20-1	NA	TRBJ1-2	many	12	TGCAGTGCTAGGGACAATAACTATGGCTACACCTTC	CSARDNNYGYTF
TRBV6-5	NA	TRBJ2-2	NA	15	TGTGCCAGCAGTTACTCTTGGAGGAACACCGGGGAGCTGTTTTTT	CASSYSWRNTGELFF
TRBV19	NA	TRBJ2-2	NA	14	TGTGCCAGCACAGCCTCAGGTCCCACCGGGGAGCTGTTTTTT	CASTASGPTGELFF
TRBV7-9	NA	TRBJ2-5	few	16	TGTGCCAGCAGCTTAAATCCCCAGGGGCGCCGGGAGACCCAGTACTTC	CASSLNPQGRRETQYF
TRBV7-7	NA	TRBJ2-2	many	14	TGTGCTAGCAGCCCTACGACAGGTCACCGGGAGCTGTTTTTT	CASSPTTGHRELFF
TRBV2	NA	TRBJ1-4	few	11	TGTGCCAGCACCAGACAGGAAAAACTGTTTTTT	CASTRQEKLFF
TRBV7-2	NA	TRBJ1-1	few	15	TGTGCCAGCAGCTTAGTAGCAGGGCTGGGCACTGAAGCTTTCTTT	CASSLVAGLGTEAFF
TRBV5-4	NA	TRBJ1-1	NA	12	TGTGCCAGCAGCTGGGGCGACACTGAAGCTTTCTTT	CASSWGDTEAFF
TRBV7-2	NA	TRBJ2-7	NA	12	TGTGCCAGCAGCCCGGGGAAAGGCGAGCAGTACTTC	CASSPGKGEQYF
TRBV3-1	NA	TRBJ2-3	many	14	TGTGCCAGCAGCCAAGGGTTGAGCTCAGATACGCAGTATTTT	CASSQGLSSDTQYF
TRBV6-1	NA	TRBJ2-5	many	16	TGTGCCAGCAGTGATCCGGGGCAGGGGAGGCAAGAGACCCAGTACTTC	CASSDPGQGRQETQYF
TRBV10-3	TRBD2	TRBJ2-5	few	18	TGTGCCATAGGTTCTGGGCTGGGCCAGCGGGGCTCACAAGAGACCCAGTACTTC	CAIGSGLGQRGSQETQYF